The 16 T cell receptor beta chains given below trace back to one sample, sequenced in a study of shared clonotypes between healthy human individuals. Only in-frame clones appear in the TCRdb table, and some are missing; sequencing was by immunoSEQ multiplex PCR. The sample yields about half a million clones, 70% to 80% seen once. Input material: PBMCs. The receptors were sampled from a woman aged 40 to 50 in good health. Some clones in this sample may be carry-over from other donors' samples.

Only one count was recorded for this clone. This CDR3 reads CASSRGTGWTYEQYF. CDR3 DNA sequence: TGTGCCAGCAGCCGAGGGACAGGGTGGACCTACGAGCAGTACTTC. V is TRBV5-8 and J is TRBJ2-7; 9 bases agree with TRBD1. Germline CDR1 is SGHTS and CDR2 is YDEGEE. V gave up 4 bases and J gave up 2 bases; unmatched junction bases: 7. CDR3 length: 15 amino acids.

The genes are TRBV7-9 and TRBJ2-2; D possibly corresponds to TRBD2 (6 bases). There are 14 residues in the CDR3. The V gene's germline CDR1 is SEHNR and CDR2 FQNEAQ (reference sequence). Trimming stripped 5 bases from V and 4 bases from J, with 11 bases between. CDR3 amino acids: CASSRDSGTGELFF. CDR3 DNA sequence: TGTGCCAGCAGCCGGGACTCTGGCACCGGGGAGCTGTTTTTT.

This clone was picked up many times. This chain joins TRBV28 and TRBJ1-4; 7 nucleotides match TRBD1. CDR1 is MDHEN and CDR2 is SYDVKM in the germline V gene. The CDR3 consists of 17 residues. The J segment lost 8 bases and the V segment lost 6 bases, leaving 18 bases of the junction unmatched. The chain's CDR3 is CASSVSGADRALEKLFF. Written as DNA, the CDR3 is TGTGCCAGCAGCGTTTCTGGGGCCGACAGGGCTTTGGAAAAACTGTTTTTT.

The chain joins TRBV10-3 to TRBJ2-3; D uncertain. Germline V gene sequence: CDR1 ENHRY, CDR2 SYGVKD. The length of the CDR3 is 15 residues. V lost 1 base, J lost 0 bases, and 8 bases lay in between. CDR3 sequence (DNA): TGTGCCATCAGTGAGTATCTGGCAAGCACAGATACGCAGTATTTT. It specifies CAISEYLASTDTQYF.

This chain links TRBV5-4 with TRBJ2-1; TRBD2 agrees at 9 bases. V dropped 5 bases and J dropped 5; count of bases not matched to a gene: 11. This CDR3 spans 16 amino acids. Germline-derived CDR1 and CDR2 are SGHNT and YYREEE (reference sequence). The CDR3 sequence: CASRDPREGLNNEQFF. CDR3 in DNA: TGTGCCAGCAGAGACCCGCGGGAGGGCCTGAACAATGAGCAGTTCTTC. The full variable domain, its missing parts supplied by reference TRBV5-4 and TRBJ2-1, is ETGVTQSPTHLIKTRGQQVTLRCSSQSGHNTVSWYQQALGQGPQFIFQYYREEENGRGNFPPRFSGLQFPNYSSELNVNALELDDSALYLCASRDPREGLNNEQFFGPGTRLTVL.

The CDR3 loop reads CASSRERAGPETQYF. The CDR3 DNA is TGCGCCAGCAGCCGGGAGCGGGCCGGCCCAGAGACCCAGTACTTC. V and J are TRBV10-1 and TRBJ2-5, with D tentatively TRBD2 (6 bases). CDR3 length: 15 residues. V was trimmed by 6 bases and J by 4 bases, leaving 18 bases between them. Per germline, CDR1 WNHNN and CDR2 SYGVQD (reference sequence).

J is TRBJ2-7 and V is TRBV28, with a possible D match to TRBD1 (6 bases). This CDR3 region has 17 residues. Trimming shortened V by 2 bases and J by 3 bases, and 20 bases separated the two germline ends. The germline V gene has CDR1 MDHEN and CDR2 SYDVKM. The CDR3 spells CASSLANRVREYYEQYF. In DNA form, the CDR3 reads TGTGCCAGCAGTTTAGCTAACAGGGTTAGAGAATACTACGAGCAGTACTTC.

The CDR3 DNA is TGTGCCAGCTCACAGGGGATGACAGATACGCAGTATTTT. Translation: CASSQGMTDTQYF. This chain links TRBV9 with TRBJ2-3; TRBD1 aligns across 7 bases. The junction had 5 bases not matched to a gene; V was cut back by 7 bases and J by 3 bases. Per germline, CDR1 SGDLS and CDR2 YYNGEE. This CDR3 has 13 residues.

The gene calls are TRBV6-1 and TRBJ2-3; 7 nucleotides match TRBD2. The CDR3 contains 14 residues. Unmatched junction bases numbered 6, after V lost 8 bases and J lost 1 base. The germline gives CDR1 MNHNS, CDR2 SASEGT. Here the CDR3 DNA reads TGTGCCAGCTGCAAGCGGGGTGGCACAGATACGCAGTATTTT. The encoded protein is CASCKRGGTDTQYF.

This CDR3 is CASKIRGLDNTGELFF. The CDR3 nucleotides read TGTGCCAGCAAAATAAGGGGGCTTGATAACACCGGGGAGCTGTTTTTT. The chain joins TRBV2 to TRBJ2-2; 7 bases line up with TRBD1. Germline CDR1 and CDR2: SNHLY and FYNNEI. The CDR3 sequence is 16 residues long. Unmatched junction bases numbered 10, after V lost 7 bases and J lost 2 bases.

The genes are TRBV28 and TRBJ2-5; D is unclear. The V and J ends lost 2 bases and 3 bases respectively, with 4 bases between them. CDR3 length: 12 amino acids. Germline loops: CDR1 MDHEN, CDR2 SYDVKM. CDR3: CASSLQEETQYF. The CDR3 region has the DNA TGTGCCAGCAGTTTACAGGAAGAGACCCAGTACTTC.

In this sample, this clone turned up once. The V call is TRBV19, the J call TRBJ1-2, with a tentative D call TRBD1 (6 bases). The V end lost 9 bases, the J end lost 4 bases, and 18 bases lay between the germline ends. From germline, CDR1 is LNHDA and CDR2 SQIVND (reference sequence). CDR3 length: 14 amino acids. Here the CDR3 reads CASIPIGGVYGYTF. In DNA form, the CDR3 reads TGTGCCAGCATCCCGATCGGGGGCGTCTATGGCTACACCTTC. The whole variable domain, remainder taken from reference TRBV19 and TRBJ1-2, is DGGITQSPKYLFRKEGQNVTLSCEQNLNHDAMYWYRQDPGQGLRLIYYSQIVNDFQKGDIAEGYSVSREKKESFPLTVTSAQKNPTAFYLCASIPIGGVYGYTFGSGTRLTVV.

The gene calls are TRBV5-1 and TRBJ2-1; D not resolved. In germline, CDR1 is SGHRS, CDR2 YFSETQ. V lost 4 bases to trimming and J lost 6 bases, with 11 bases between them. There are 13 residues in the CDR3. CDR3 in amino acids: CASSVPLGNEQFF. CDR3 in DNA: TGCGCCAGCAGCGTCCCGCTAGGCAATGAGCAGTTCTTC.

The chain employs TRBV27 and TRBJ2-1; weak D call: TRBD1 (6 bases). The CDR3 totals 13 residues. The ends were cut back, 7 bases at V and 9 bases at J, with 16 bases in the middle. The germline CDR1 and CDR2 sequences are MNHEY and SMNVEV (reference sequence). Here the CDR3 reads CASTRNRAAEQFF. In nucleotides, the CDR3 is TGTGCCAGCACCCGGAACAGGGCTGCTGAGCAGTTCTTC.

The gene calls are TRBV10-3 and TRBJ1-1; D is uncertain. Deletions cut 4 bases from V and 3 bases from J, with 9 bases between. The germline V gene encodes CDR1 ENHRY and CDR2 SYGVKD. The CDR3 has 13 amino acids. CDR3 amino acids: CAISGTAYTEAFF. The DNA for the CDR3 is TGTGCCATCAGTGGGACGGCCTACACTGAAGCTTTCTTT.

V is TRBV30 and J is TRBJ1-5; TRBD1 might be the D (5 bases). Germline V lookup: CDR1 GTSNPN, CDR2 SVGIG (reference sequence). The CDR3 is made up of 15 amino acids. Trimming shortened V by 6 bases and J by 4 bases, and 19 bases separated the two germline ends. The chain's CDR3 is CACEGAGRSNQPQHF. The CDR3 nucleotides read TGTGCCTGTGAGGGAGCGGGACGTTCGAATCAGCCCCAGCATTTT.